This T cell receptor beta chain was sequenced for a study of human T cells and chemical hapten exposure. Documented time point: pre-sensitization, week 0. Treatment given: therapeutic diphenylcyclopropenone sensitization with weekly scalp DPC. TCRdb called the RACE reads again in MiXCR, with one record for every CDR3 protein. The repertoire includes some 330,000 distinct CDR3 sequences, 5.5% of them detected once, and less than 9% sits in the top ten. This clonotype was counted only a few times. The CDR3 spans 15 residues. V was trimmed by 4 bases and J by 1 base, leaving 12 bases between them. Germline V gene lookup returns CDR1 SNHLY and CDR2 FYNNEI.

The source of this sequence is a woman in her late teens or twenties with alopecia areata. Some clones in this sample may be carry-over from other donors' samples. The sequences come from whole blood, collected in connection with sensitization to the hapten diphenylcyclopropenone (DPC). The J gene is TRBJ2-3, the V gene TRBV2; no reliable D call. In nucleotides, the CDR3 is TGTGCCAGCAGTGGGTCCCCTAGTGGCACAGATACGCAGTATTTT. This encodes CASSGSPSGTDTQYF.